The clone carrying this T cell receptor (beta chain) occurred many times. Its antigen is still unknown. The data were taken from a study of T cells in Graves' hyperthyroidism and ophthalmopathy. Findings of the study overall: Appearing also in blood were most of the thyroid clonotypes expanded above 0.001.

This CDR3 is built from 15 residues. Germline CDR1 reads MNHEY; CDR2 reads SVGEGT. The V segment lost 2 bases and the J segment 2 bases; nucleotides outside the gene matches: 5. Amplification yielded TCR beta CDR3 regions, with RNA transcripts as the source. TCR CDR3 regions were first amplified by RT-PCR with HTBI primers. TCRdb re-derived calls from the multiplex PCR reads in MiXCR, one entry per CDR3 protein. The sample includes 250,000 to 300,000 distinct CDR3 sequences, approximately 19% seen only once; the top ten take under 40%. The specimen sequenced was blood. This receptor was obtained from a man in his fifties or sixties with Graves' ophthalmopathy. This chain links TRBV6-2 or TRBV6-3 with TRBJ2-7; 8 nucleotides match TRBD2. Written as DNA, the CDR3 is TGTGCCAGCAGTTACCCTACTAGCGGAACCTACGAGCAGTACTTC. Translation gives CASSYPTSGTYEQYF.